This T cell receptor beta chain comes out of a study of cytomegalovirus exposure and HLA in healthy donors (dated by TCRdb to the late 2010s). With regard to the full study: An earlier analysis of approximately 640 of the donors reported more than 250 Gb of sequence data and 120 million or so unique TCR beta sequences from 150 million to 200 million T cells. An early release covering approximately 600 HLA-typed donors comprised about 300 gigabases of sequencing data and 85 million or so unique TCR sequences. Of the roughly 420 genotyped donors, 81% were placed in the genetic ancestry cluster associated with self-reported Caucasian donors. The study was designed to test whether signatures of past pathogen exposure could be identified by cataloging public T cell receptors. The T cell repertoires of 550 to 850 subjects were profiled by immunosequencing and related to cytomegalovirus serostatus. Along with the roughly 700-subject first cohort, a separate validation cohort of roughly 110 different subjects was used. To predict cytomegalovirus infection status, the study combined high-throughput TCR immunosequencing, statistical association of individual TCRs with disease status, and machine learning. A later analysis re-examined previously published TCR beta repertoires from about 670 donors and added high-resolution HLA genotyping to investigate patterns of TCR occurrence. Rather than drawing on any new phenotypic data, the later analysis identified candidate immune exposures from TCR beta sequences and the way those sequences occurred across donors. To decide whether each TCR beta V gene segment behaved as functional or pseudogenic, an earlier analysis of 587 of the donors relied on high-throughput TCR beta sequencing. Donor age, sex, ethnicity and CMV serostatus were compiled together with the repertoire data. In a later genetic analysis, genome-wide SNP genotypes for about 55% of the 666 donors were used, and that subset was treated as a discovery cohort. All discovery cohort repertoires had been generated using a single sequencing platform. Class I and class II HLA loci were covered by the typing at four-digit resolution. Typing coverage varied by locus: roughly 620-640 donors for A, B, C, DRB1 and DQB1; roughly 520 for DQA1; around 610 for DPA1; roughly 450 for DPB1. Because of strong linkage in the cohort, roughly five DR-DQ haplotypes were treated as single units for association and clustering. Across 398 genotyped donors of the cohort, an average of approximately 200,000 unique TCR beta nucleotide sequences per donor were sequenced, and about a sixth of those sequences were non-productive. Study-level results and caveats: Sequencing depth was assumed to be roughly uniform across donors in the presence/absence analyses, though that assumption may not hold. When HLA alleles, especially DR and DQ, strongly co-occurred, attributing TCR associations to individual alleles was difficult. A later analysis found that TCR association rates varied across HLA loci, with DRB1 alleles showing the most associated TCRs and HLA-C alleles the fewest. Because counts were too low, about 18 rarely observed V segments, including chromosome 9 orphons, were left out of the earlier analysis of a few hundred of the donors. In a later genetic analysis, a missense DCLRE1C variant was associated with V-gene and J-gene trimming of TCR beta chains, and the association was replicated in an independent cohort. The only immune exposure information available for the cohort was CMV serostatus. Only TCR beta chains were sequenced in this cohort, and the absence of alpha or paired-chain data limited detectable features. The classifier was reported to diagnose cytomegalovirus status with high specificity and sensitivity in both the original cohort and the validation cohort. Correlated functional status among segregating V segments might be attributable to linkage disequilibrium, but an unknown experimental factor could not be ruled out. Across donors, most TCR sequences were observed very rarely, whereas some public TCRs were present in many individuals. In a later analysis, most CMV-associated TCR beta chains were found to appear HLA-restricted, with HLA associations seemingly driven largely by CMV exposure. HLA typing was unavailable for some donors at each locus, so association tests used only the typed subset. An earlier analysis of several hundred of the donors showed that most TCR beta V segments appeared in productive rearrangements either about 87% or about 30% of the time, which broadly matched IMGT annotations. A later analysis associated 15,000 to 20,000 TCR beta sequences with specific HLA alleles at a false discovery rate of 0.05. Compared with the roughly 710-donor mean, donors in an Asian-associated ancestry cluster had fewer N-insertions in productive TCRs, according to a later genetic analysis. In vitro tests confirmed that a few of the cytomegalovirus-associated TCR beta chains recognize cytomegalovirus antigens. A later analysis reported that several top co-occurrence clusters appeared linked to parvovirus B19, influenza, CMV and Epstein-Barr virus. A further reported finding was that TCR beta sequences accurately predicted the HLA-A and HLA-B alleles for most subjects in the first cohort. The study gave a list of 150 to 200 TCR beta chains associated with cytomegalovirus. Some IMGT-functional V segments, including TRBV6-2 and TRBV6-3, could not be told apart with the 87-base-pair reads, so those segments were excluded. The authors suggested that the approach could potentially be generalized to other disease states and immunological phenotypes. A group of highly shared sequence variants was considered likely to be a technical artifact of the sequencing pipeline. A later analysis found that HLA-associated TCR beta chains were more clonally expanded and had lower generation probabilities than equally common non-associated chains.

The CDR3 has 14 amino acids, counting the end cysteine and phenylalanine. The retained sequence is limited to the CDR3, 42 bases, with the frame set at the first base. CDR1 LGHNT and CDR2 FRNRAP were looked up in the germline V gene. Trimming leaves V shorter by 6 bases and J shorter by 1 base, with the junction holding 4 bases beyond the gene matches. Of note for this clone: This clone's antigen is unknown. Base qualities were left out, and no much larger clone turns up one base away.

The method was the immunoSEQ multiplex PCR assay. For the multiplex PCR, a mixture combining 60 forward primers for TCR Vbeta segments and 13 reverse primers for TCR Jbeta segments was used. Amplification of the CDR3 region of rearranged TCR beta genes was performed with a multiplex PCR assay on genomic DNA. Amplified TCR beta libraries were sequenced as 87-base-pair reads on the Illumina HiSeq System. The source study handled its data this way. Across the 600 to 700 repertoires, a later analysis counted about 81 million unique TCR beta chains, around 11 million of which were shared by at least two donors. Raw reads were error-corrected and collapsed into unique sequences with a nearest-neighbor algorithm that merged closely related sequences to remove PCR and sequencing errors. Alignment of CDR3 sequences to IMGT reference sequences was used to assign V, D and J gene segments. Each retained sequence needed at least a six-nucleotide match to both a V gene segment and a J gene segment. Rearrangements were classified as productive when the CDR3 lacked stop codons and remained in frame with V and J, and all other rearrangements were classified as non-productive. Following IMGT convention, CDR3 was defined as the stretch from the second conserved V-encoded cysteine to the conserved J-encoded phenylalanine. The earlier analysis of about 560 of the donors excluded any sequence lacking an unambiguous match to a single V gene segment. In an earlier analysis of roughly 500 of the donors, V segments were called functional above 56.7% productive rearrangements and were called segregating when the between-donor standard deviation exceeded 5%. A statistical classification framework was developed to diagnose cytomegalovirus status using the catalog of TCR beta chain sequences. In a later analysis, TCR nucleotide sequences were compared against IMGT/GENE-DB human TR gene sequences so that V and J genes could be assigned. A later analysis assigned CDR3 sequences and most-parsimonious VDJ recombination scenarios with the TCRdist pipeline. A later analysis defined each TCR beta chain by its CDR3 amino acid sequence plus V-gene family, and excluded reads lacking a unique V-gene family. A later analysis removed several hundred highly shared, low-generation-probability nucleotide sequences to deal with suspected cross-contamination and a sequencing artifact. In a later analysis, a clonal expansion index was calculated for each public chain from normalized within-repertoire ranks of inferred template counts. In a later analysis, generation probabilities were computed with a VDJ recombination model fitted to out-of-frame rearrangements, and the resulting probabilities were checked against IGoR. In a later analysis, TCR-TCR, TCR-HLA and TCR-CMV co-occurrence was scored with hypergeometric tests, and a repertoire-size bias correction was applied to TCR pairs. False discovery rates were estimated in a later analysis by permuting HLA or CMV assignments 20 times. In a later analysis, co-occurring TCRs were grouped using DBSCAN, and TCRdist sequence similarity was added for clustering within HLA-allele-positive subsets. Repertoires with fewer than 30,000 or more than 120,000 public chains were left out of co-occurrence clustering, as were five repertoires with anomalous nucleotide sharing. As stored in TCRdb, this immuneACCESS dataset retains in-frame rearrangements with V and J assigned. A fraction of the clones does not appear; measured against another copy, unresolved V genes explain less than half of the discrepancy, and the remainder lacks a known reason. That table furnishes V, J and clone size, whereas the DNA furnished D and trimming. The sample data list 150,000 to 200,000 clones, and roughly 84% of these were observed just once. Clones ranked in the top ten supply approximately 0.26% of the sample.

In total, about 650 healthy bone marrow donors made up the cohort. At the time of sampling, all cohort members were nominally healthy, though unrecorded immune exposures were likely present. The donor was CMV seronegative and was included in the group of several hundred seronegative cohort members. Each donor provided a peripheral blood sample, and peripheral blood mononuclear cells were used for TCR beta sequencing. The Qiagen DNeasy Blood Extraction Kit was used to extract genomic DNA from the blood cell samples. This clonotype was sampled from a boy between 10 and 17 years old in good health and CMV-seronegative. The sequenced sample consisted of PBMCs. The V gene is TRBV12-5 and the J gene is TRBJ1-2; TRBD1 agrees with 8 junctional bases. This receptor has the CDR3 CASGGDRINYGYTF. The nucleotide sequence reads TGTGCTAGTGGGGGGGACAGGATTAACTATGGCTACACCTTC.